This paragraph reports one TCR beta chain. Its antigen target is currently unknown. Nothing much larger sits one base from this clone, and base qualities are not available. The CDR3 regions of human TCRbeta chains were subjected to immunosequencing. As for the original processing: TCRs in the repertoires were compared against a reference library of SARS-CoV-2-specific TCRs that had been generated with the MIRA antigen-specificity platform. Breadth was defined as the fraction of unique TCRs that were SARS-CoV-2-associated, and depth was defined as the fraction of total T cells that were SARS-CoV-2-associated. Using the MIRA data, each spike-specific TCR was mapped to the spike region that the TCR reacts to and placed in a CD4 or CD8 class. Log10-transformed breadth and depth values were compared by one-way ANOVA with Sidak's multiple comparisons tests. Imported from immuneACCESS, the table was reduced by TCRdb to in-frame sequences with V and J called. These copies leave out some clones; in studies compared against another copy, an unresolved V gene accounts for under half, and the cause of the remainder is not known. The V and J calls and clone size were taken over from that table, and D and trimming were inferred from the DNA. The sample contains 85,000 to 90,000 clones, around nine tenths of them found a single time. The ten largest clonotypes hold around 5% of the sample.

These data belong to a study of T cell responses to AZD1222 COVID-19 vaccine (TCRdb year 2021). Regarding the study in general: A total of 230 to 250 trial participants underwent TCR sequencing, of whom approximately 210 received two doses of AZD1222 and about 25 received two doses of the MenACWY control vaccine. Trial participants were enrolled by age into subgroups of 18-55, 56-69 and 70-plus years, and 148, 28 and 57 TCR-sequenced participants, respectively, were included in these subgroups.

General study outcomes and caveats: Because no day 14 peak-response samples were available, the repertoires could be characterized only after the peak T cell response. Most participants were white British and females outnumbered males, and the authors suggested that clonal diversity may have been underestimated. Reportedly, almost half of the unique spike-specific TCRs recognized epitopes lying outside the regions that are mutated in the B.1.351 and B.1.1.7 variants. In the small 56-69-year group, the increase in depth fell short of significance, most likely because of low power. Conclusions about previously exposed vaccinees are limited because only five to seven AZD1222 recipients were SARS-CoV-2 seropositive at baseline. The whole spike protein was spanned by vaccine-associated CD4 TCRs, and dominant responses were seen in regions 160-218 and 743-854. After two AZD1222 doses, both the breadth and the depth of spike-specific TCRs were significantly higher than at day 0 and than in MenACWY recipients.

The time point label, read with the paper, signifies: about 28 days (+/-7) after the second vaccine dose. Because spike-specific TCR depth and breadth did not differ between the two schedules, AZD1222 recipients who got a second dose at roughly 4 weeks were pooled with those who got a second dose at roughly 12 weeks. Samples from vaccinated people were obtained from the UK trials COV001 and COV002, which included a single-blind randomized controlled phase 2/3 trial of AZD1222 (ChAdOx1 nCoV-19) in healthy adults. For TCRbeta chain sequencing, PBMC samples were collected from trial participants at day 0 and at day 28 after the second dose. The CDR3 starts with the cysteine, ends with the phenylalanine, and has 13 residues. The sequence is cut down to CDR3 DNA, 39 bases in frame from base 1. Based on the germline V gene, the CDR1 and CDR2 sequences are KGHSH and LQKENI. The V and J ends are trimmed by 1 base and 4 bases, leaving 7 bases between them.

The TCR sequence derives from an adult who received the AZD1222 COVID-19 vaccine. The rearranged segments are TRBV18 and TRBJ2-5, with the identity of the D gene unclear. The input for sequencing was peripheral blood, taken 28 days after the second AZD1222 dose. The CDR3 loop reads CASSPQAGETQYF. The sequence in DNA is TGTGCCAGCTCACCACAGGCAGGAGAGACCCAGTACTTC.